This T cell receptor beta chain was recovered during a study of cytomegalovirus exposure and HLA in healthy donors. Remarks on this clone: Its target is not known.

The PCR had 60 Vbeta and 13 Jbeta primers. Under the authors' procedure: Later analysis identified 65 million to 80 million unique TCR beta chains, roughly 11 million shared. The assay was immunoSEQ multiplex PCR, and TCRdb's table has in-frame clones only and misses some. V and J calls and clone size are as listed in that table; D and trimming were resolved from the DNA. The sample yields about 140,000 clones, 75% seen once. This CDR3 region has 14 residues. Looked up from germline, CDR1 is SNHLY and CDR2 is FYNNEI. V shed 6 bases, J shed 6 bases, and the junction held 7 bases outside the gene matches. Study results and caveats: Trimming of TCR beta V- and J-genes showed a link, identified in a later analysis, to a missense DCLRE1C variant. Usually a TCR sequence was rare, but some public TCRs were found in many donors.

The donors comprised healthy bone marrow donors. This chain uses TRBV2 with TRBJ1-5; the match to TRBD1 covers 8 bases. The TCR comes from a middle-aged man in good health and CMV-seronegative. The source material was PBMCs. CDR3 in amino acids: CASSRQGAGQPQHF. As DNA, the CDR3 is TGTGCCAGCAGCCGGCAGGGGGCGGGTCAGCCCCAGCATTTT.